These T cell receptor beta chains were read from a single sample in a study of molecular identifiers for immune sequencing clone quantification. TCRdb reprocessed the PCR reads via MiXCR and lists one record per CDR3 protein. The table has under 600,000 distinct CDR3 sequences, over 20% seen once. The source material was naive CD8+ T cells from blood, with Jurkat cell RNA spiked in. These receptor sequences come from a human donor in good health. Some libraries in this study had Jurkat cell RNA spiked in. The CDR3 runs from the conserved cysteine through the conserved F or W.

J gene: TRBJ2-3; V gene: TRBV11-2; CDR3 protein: CASFGGREVGDTQYF
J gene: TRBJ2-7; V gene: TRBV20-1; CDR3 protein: CSASLGQGAYEQYF
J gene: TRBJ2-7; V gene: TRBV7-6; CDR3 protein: CASSLDAGGAYEQYF
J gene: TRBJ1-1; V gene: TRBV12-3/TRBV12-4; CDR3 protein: CASSSQGRNTEAFF
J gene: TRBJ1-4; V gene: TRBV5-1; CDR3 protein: CASSLDPSRGREKLFF
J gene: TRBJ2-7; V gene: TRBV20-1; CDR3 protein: CSARDTASYEQYF
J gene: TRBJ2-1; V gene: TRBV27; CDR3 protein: CASSLSAGLYNEQFF
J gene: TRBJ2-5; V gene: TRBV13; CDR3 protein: CASSVRLAGAGLETQYF
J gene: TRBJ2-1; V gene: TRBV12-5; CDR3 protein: CASGLKGNEQFF
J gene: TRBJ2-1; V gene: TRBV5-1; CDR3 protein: CASSPPSGRDNEQFF
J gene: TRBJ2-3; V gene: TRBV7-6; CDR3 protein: CASSYNPGQGAEYF
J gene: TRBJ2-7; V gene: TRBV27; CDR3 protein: CASSLLTIAGVGEQYF
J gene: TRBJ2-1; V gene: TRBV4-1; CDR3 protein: CASSPQGGTGLSEQFF
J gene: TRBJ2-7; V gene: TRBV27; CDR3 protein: CASSLLRRDRAREQYF
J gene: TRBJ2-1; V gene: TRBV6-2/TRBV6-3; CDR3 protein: CASSFLTGIDEQFF
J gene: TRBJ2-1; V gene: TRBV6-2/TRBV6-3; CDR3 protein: CASSYPLGEYNEQFF
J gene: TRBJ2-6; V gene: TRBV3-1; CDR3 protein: CASSQDTPTENSGANVLTF
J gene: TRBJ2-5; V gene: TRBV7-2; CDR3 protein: CASSLWTEETQYF
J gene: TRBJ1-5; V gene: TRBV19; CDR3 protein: CASTLSVSNQPQHF
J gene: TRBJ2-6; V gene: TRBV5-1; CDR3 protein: CASSFPGEYSGANALTF
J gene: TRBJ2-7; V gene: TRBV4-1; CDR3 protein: CASSTPLGAGAPYEQYF